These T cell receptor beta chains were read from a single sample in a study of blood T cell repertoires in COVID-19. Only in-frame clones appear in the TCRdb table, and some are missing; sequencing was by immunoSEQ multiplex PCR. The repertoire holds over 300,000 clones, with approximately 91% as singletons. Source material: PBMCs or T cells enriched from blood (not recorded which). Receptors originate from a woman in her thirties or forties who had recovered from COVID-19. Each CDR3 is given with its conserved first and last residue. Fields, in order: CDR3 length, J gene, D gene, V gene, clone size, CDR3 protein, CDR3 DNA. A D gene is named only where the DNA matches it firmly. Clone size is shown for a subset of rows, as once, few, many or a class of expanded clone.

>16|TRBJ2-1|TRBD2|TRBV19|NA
CASSIGSSGGLKEQFF
TGTGCCAGTAGTATAGGTAGTAGCGGGGGGCTCAAAGAGCAGTTCTTC
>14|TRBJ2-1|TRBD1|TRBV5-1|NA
CASTEGAVGNEQFF
TGCGCCAGCACAGAGGGGGCCGTGGGGAATGAGCAGTTCTTC
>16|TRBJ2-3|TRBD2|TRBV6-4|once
CASSPGTSGNTDTQYF
TGTGCCAGCAGCCCAGGGACTAGCGGAAACACAGATACGCAGTATTTT
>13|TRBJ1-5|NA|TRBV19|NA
CASSREALQPQHF
TGTGCCAGTAGTAGGGAGGCCCTTCAGCCCCAGCATTTT
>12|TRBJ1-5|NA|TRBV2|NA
CASNRGNQPQHF
TGTGCCAGCAACCGCGGCAATCAGCCCCAGCATTTT
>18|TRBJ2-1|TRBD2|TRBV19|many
CASRDGTSGRGFDNEQFF
TGTGCCAGTAGGGACGGGACTAGCGGGAGAGGTTTCGACAATGAGCAGTTCTTC
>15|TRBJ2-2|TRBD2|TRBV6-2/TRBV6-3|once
CASSALAGASGELFF
TGTGCCAGCAGTGCTCTAGCGGGGGCATCCGGGGAGCTGTTTTTT
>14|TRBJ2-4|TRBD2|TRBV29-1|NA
CSVGTSGAKNIQYF
TGCAGCGTTGGGACTAGCGGGGCCAAAAACATTCAGTACTTC
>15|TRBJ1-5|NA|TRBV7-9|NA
CASSLGGYSNQPQHF
TGTGCCAGCAGCTTAGGAGGCTATAGCAATCAGCCCCAGCATTTT
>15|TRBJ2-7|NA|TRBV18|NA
CASSPTVAGAGEQYF
TGTGCCAGCTCACCCACTGTGGCGGGGGCGGGCGAGCAGTACTTC
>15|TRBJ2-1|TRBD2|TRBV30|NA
CAGGWARESYNEQFF
TGTGCTGGAGGTTGGGCGCGGGAGTCCTACAATGAGCAGTTCTTC
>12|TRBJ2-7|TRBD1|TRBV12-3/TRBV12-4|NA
CASSMGQYEQYF
TGTGCCAGCAGTATGGGACAGTACGAGCAGTACTTC
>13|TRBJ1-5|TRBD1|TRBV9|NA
CASSAGQNQPQHF
TGTGCCAGCAGCGCGGGACAGAATCAGCCCCAGCATTTT
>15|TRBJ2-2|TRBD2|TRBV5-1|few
CASSGLAGGPGELFF
TGCGCCAGCAGCGGACTAGCGGGGGGGCCCGGGGAGCTGTTTTTT
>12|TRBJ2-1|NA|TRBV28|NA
CASSLSGQEQFF
TGTGCCAGCAGTTTATCAGGGCAGGAGCAGTTCTTC
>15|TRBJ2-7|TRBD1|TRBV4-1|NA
CASSPRDRVLGEQYF
TGCGCCAGCAGCCCCCGGGACAGGGTTCTTGGTGAGCAGTACTTC
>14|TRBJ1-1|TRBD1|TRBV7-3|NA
CASSPGTGVTEAFF
TGTGCCAGCAGCCCCGGGACAGGGGTTACTGAAGCTTTCTTT
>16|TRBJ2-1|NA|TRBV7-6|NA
CASSLYELTLRNEQFF
TGTGCCAGCAGCTTATATGAGCTTACCCTTCGCAATGAGCAGTTCTTC
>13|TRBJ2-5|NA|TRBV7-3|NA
CASSLKVAETQYF
TGTGCCAGCAGCTTAAAGGTAGCGGAGACCCAGTACTTC
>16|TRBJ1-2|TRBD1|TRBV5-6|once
CASSLMGGQANYGYTF
TGTGCCAGCAGCTTGATGGGTGGACAGGCCAACTATGGCTACACCTTC
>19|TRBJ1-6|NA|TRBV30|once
CAWSVEDLGIISYNSPLHF
TGTGCCTGGAGTGTCGAGGACCTCGGGATTATCTCCTATAATTCACCCCTCCACTTT
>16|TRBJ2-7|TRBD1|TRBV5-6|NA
CASAPLPGQGEDEQYF
TGTGCCAGCGCACCCTTACCGGGACAGGGAGAAGACGAGCAGTACTTC
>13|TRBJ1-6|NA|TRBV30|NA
CAWSVGGGSPLHF
TGTGCCTGGAGTGTTGGGGGAGGTTCACCCCTCCACTTT
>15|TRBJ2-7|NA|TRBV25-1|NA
CASRRGLWGDYEQYF
TGTGCCAGCAGAAGAGGTCTCTGGGGCGACTACGAGCAGTACTTC
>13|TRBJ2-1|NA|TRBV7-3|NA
CASSRAGNNEQFF
TGTGCCAGCAGCCGAGCGGGTAACAATGAGCAGTTCTTC
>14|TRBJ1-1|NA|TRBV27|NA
CASAGVLGGTEAFF
TGTGCCAGCGCCGGGGTTCTCGGCGGGACTGAAGCTTTCTTT
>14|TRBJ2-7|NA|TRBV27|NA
CASNERYSLFEQYF
TGTGCCAGCAATGAGCGTTACTCCCTCTTCGAGCAGTACTTC
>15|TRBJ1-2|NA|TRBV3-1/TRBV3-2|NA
CASSQGTGRGYGYTF
TGTGCCAGCAGCCAAGGAACAGGGAGAGGGTATGGCTACACCTTC
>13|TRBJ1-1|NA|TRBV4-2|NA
CASSQAGDTEAFF
TGTGCCAGCAGCCAAGCAGGGGACACTGAAGCTTTCTTT
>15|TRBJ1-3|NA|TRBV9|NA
CASSVGGVTGNTIYF
TGTGCCAGCAGCGTAGGCGGGGTTACTGGAAACACCATATATTTT
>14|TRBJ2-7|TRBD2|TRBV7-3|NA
CASSSPGGVYEQYF
TGTGCCAGCAGCTCCCCCGGGGGGGTCTACGAGCAGTACTTC
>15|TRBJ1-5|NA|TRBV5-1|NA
CASSLSLGGGQPQHF
TGCGCCAGCAGCTTATCTCTGGGTGGGGGGCAGCCCCAGCATTTT
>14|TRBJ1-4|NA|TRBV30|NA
CAWSENRDDEKLFF
TGTGCCTGGAGTGAGAACAGGGATGATGAAAAACTGTTTTTT
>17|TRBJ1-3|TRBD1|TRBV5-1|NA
CASSPRAGGVSGNTIYF
TGCGCCAGCAGCCCCCGGGCAGGGGGCGTATCTGGAAACACCATATATTTT
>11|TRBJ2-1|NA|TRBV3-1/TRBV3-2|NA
CASSGVIEQFF
TGTGCCAGCAGCGGAGTAATTGAGCAGTTCTTC
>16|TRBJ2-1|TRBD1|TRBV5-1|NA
CASSLVGRGNRHEQFF
TGCGCCAGCAGCTTGGTTGGCAGGGGGAATAGGCATGAGCAGTTCTTC
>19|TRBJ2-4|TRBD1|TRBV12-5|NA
CASGLVGTGKPNSKNIQYF
TGTGCTAGTGGTTTGGTAGGGACAGGTAAACCTAACTCCAAAAACATTCAGTACTTC
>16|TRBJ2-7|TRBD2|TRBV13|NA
CASSLGVWRERGEQYF
TGTGCCAGCAGCCTAGGCGTTTGGCGGGAGAGAGGAGAGCAGTACTTC
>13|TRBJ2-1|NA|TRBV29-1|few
CSVDRDNGDEQFF
TGCAGCGTTGACCGGGACAACGGCGATGAGCAGTTCTTC
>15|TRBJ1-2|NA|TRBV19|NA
CASSIPGWLDYGYTF
TGTGCCAGTAGTATACCAGGTTGGTTGGACTATGGCTACACCTTC
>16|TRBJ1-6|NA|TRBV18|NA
CASSPFSGQNNSPLHF
TGTGCCAGCTCACCATTCTCAGGACAGAATAATTCACCCCTCCACTTT
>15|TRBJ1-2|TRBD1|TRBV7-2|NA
CASSSKGVGGSGYTF
TGTGCCAGCAGCTCCAAGGGGGTAGGGGGCTCTGGCTACACCTTC
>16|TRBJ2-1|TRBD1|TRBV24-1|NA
CATSVNGQGRFNEQFF
TGTGCCACCAGTGTCAACGGACAGGGAAGGTTCAATGAGCAGTTCTTC
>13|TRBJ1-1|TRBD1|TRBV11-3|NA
CASKGQANTEAFF
TGTGCCAGCAAAGGACAGGCGAACACTGAAGCTTTCTTT
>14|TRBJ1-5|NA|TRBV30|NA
CAWSGMRVNQPQHF
TGTGCCTGGAGTGGAATGAGGGTGAATCAGCCCCAGCATTTT